This passage covers 17 T cell receptor beta chains from one sample sequenced in a study of long-term antiretroviral therapy in people with HIV. With survey level as its setting, the immunoSEQ assay was v3.0. Data came from immunoSEQ multiplex PCR; TCRdb stores just in-frame clones and leaves some out. This sample has about 33,000 clones, with approximately 97% found just once. Sample: unsorted PBMCs, taken 6.9 years after starting antiretroviral therapy. These receptors were taken from a man aged 30 to 45 with HIV.

The V and J genes are TRBV5-1 and TRBJ2-3; no definite D call. Per the germline V gene, CDR1 is SGHRS and CDR2 is YFSETQ. The V and J ends lost 9 bases and 2 bases respectively, with 13 bases between them. CDR3 length: 13 amino acids. CDR3 nucleotide sequence: TGCGCCACCAAGGAGCGCTACACAGATACGCAGTATTTT. This encodes CATKERYTDTQYF. Filled out from reference TRBV5-1 and TRBJ2-3, the complete variable domain reads KAGVTQTPRYLIKTRGQQVTLSCSPISGHRSVSWYQQTPGQGLQFLFEYFSETQRNKGNFPGRFSGRQFSNSRSEMNVSTLELGDSALYLCATKERYTDTQYFGPGTRLTVL.

The gene calls are TRBV4-3 and TRBJ2-5; tentatively, D is TRBD1 or TRBD2 (5 bases each). Matching the DNA end better, TRBJ2-7 makes the J call doubtful. Germline CDR1 and CDR2: LGHNA and YSLEER. The length of the CDR3 is 13 residues. CDR3 sequence reads: CASAERDGYEQYF. The CDR3 DNA reads TGCGCCAGCGCGGAAAGGGACGGCTACGAGCAGTACTTC.

V usage is TRBV6-4 and J usage is TRBJ1-1, with D uncertain. The germline gives CDR1 MRHNA, CDR2 SNTAGT. The CDR3 has 11 residues. Trimming took 6 bases from V and 6 from J, leaving 8 bases between them. The CDR3 region is CASRDGAEAFF. The CDR3 DNA is TGTGCCAGCAGGGATGGCGCTGAAGCTTTCTTT.

The chain recombines TRBV15 with TRBJ2-3; no firm D call. The V gene's germline CDR1 is LNHNV and CDR2 YYDKDF (reference sequence). The V gene lost 3 bases and the J gene lost 8 bases, with 12 bases spanning the gap. The CDR3 length is 13 residues. In DNA, the CDR3 is TGTGCCACCAGCAGTTCAGACGTGGGTACGCAGTATTTT. Translated, it gives CATSSSDVGTQYF. Drawing the rest from reference TRBV15 and TRBJ2-3, the complete variable domain is DAMVIQNPRYQVTQFGKPVTLSCSQTLNHNVMYWYQQKSSQAPKLLFHYYDKDFNNEADTPDNFQSRRPNTSFCFLDIRSPGLGDTAMYLCATSSSDVGTQYFGPGTRLTVL.

V and J are TRBV2 and TRBJ2-2; maybe TRBD2 (5 bases). Trimming removed 1 base at V and 7 bases at J, with 16 bases between. CDR1 and CDR2 (germline): SNHLY, FYNNEI. This CDR3 region has 16 residues. The CDR3 here is CASSEGGPRSGGELFF. CDR3 DNA sequence: TGTGCCAGCAGTGAAGGCGGGCCCCGATCCGGCGGGGAGCTGTTTTTT.

The J gene is TRBJ2-7, the V gene TRBV6-1; 7 positions agree with TRBD2. The CDR3 has 16 residues. From germline, CDR1 is MNHNS and CDR2 SASEGT. V trimming: 1 base; J trimming: 4 bases; junction bases outside the gene matches: 10. The CDR3 is CASSEVPAGDGYEQYF. CDR3 nucleotide sequence: TGTGCCAGCAGTGAAGTCCCCGCGGGAGACGGATACGAGCAGTACTTC.

The chain combines TRBV14 with TRBJ2-7; D might be TRBD1 or TRBD2, each matching 6 bases. Trimming pared 0 bases from V and 7 bases from J, leaving 22 bases between. There are 17 residues in the CDR3. From germline, CDR1 is SGHDN and CDR2 FVKESK. CDR3 nucleotide sequence: TGTGCCAGCAGCCAAGATAACTATAGGCAGGGGAGGACAGAGCAGTACTTC. This translates into CASSQDNYRQGRTEQYF.

The rearrangement links TRBV4-3 to TRBJ1-1; D gene uncertain. Per the germline V gene, CDR1 is LGHNA and CDR2 is YSLEER. CDR3 length: 14 amino acids. Trimming cost V 4 bases and J 1 base, with 10 bases left between them. The CDR3 here is CASSRTAANTEAFF. DNA for the CDR3: TGCGCCAGCAGCCGAACGGCCGCGAACACTGAAGCTTTCTTT.

The chain recombines TRBV6-1 with TRBJ1-2, with TRBD1 identical over 9 bases. With 5 bases clipped from V and 3 bases from J, the junction kept 4 bases outside the gene matches. CDR3 size: 14 residues. Germline CDR1 reads MNHNS; CDR2 reads SASEGT. The CDR3 DNA reads as TGTGCCAGCAGTCAGACAGGGGGTGACTATGGCTACACCTTC. This sequence encodes CASSQTGGDYGYTF.

J is TRBJ1-5 and V is TRBV13; 7 nucleotides line up with TRBD1. This CDR3 is 15 amino acids long. V shed 1 base and J 2 bases; nucleotides not matched to a gene: 2. CDR1 and CDR2 (germline): PRHDT, FYEKMQ (reference sequence). The CDR3 is CASSLAGQGNQPQHF. The CDR3, as DNA: TGTGCCAGCAGCTTAGCAGGACAGGGCAATCAGCCCCAGCATTTT.

This clone was counted once. The CDR3 protein is CASSQRTATTSRYGYTF. As DNA, the CDR3 is TGTGCCAGCAGCCAACGGACAGCCACTACCTCGCGCTATGGCTACACCTTC. The chain carries TRBV14 and TRBJ1-2; weak D call: TRBD1 (6 bases). CDR1 and CDR2 from the germline V gene are SGHDN and FVKESK. The CDR3 is made up of 17 amino acids. V lost 2 bases and J 4 bases, leaving 20 bases between the germline ends.

This clone was seen a single time. The chain has TRBV9 and TRBJ2-1, with 8 positions matching TRBD2. V lost 4 bases, J lost 8 bases, and 8 bases stayed unmatched. Germline values: CDR1 SGDLS, CDR2 YYNGEE. The CDR3 is made up of 14 amino acids. Here the CDR3 DNA reads TGTGCCAGCAGCTACGGGACTAGTTTGGATGAGCAGTTCTTC. As protein: CASSYGTSLDEQFF.

The chain uses TRBV18 and TRBJ2-7, with no clear D. V lost 2 bases, J lost 6 bases, and 20 bases lay in between. The CDR3 runs to 16 residues. From germline, CDR1 is KGHSH and CDR2 LQKENI. This CDR3 is CASSPGPTAHLTEQYF. The CDR3 nucleotides read TGTGCCAGCTCACCAGGGCCTACAGCTCACCTAACCGAGCAGTACTTC.

This chain links TRBV6-6 with TRBJ1-2; perhaps TRBD1 as D (5 bases). The CDR3 runs 13 residues. Germline assignment: CDR1 MNHNY and CDR2 SVGAGI (reference sequence). V lost 5 bases, J lost 2 bases, and 9 bases lay in between. As DNA, the CDR3 is TGTGCCAGCAGTGCGGGACGGAACTATGGCTACACCTTC. Amino acids: CASSAGRNYGYTF.

V usage is TRBV12-5 and J usage is TRBJ2-1, with 8 bases fitting TRBD1. The CDR3 totals 15 residues. The V and J ends lost 8 bases and 9 bases, in that order; junction bases with no gene match: 15. Germline values: CDR1 LGHNT, CDR2 FRNRAP. CDR3 region: CASSLDRADLGEQFF. The CDR3, as DNA: TGTGCTAGTTCTTTGGACAGGGCAGACCTGGGTGAGCAGTTCTTC.

This rearrangement joins TRBV4-1 to TRBJ2-3, with D possibly being TRBD2 (6 bases). CDR1 MGHRA and CDR2 YSYEKL come from the germline V gene. CDR3 size: 15 residues. The V gene lost 1 base and the J gene lost 2 bases, with 10 bases spanning the gap. In DNA, the CDR3 is TGCGCCAGCAGCCAAGTACGGGACTCCACAGATACGCAGTATTTT. It codes for CASSQVRDSTDTQYF.

The rearrangement links TRBV6-1 to TRBJ2-5; D remains ambiguous. The CDR3 sequence is 14 residues long. The V gene lost 2 bases and the J gene lost 4 bases, with 11 bases spanning the gap. Germline V gene data show CDR1 as MNHNS and CDR2 as SASEGT. As DNA, the CDR3 is TGTGCCAGCAGTGAATTGGGCGGTGGAGAGACCCAGTACTTC. It codes for CASSELGGGETQYF.